This passage covers 29 T cell receptor beta chains from one sample sequenced in a study of T cell repertoires in aging, cancer and after chemotherapy. TCR beta rearrangements were amplified from peripheral blood genomic DNA. Multiplex touch-down PCR with TRB-A/B primers amplified rearranged V-D-J TRB sequences. MiXCR was run by TCRdb on the multiplex PCR reads, yielding one entry per CDR3 protein. The data contain approximately 700 distinct CDR3 sequences, around two fifths of them seen just once; the ten biggest clones take up around 21%. The sequencing input was blood. The receptors were gathered from a human donor with a solid tumor.

In this sample, this clonotype is large. The CDR3 loop is CAWSLMSSYEQYF. CDR3 coding DNA: TGTGCCTGGAGTCTGATGAGCTCCTACGAGCAGTACTTC. This sequence joins TRBV30 and TRBJ2-7, with unresolved D. V gave up 2 bases and J gave up 0 bases, with 8 bases separating them. Germline loops: CDR1 GTSNPN, CDR2 SVGIG (reference sequence). This CDR3 is built from 13 residues.

This clonotype is labeled large (0.1 to 1%). This sequence joins TRBV29-1 and TRBJ1-4, with 7 bases aligning to TRBD1. V lost 8 bases, J lost 5 bases, and 8 bases stayed unmatched. The CDR3 covers 13 residues. CDR1 and CDR2 from the germline V gene are SQVTM and ANQGSEA. CDR3: CSFRGQENEKLFF. The CDR3 region has the DNA TGCAGCTTCCGTGGACAGGAGAATGAAAAACTGTTTTTT.

This clonotype was counted between two and nine times. This chain joins TRBV6-4 and TRBJ2-3; the D is unclear. V was cut by 6 bases and J by 4 bases, with 14 bases left in between. The germline V gene encodes CDR1 MRHNA and CDR2 SNTAGT. The CDR3 has 14 amino acids. CDR3: CASSLSPGADTQYF. The DNA for the CDR3 is TGTGCCAGCAGCCTTTCTCCTGGTGCAGATACGCAGTATTTT.

This chain links TRBV20-1 with TRBJ1-5; TRBD1 matches at 7 bases. Per germline, CDR1 DFQATT and CDR2 SNEGSKA (reference sequence). J lost 7 bases, V lost 2 bases, and 11 bases had no gene match. The CDR3 runs to 15 residues. The CDR3 coding sequence is TGCAGTGCTAGAACCACAGGGGTTCGAGAACAGCCCCAGCATTTT. It specifies CSARTTGVREQPQHF.

In nucleotides, the CDR3 is TGTGCCAGCAGCCCTGGTGGGCGGGGATCCTACAATGAGCAGTTCTTC. It yields the protein CASSPGGRGSYNEQFF. The chain carries TRBV5-4 and TRBJ2-1; D may be TRBD2 (6 bases). Germline V gene sequence: CDR1 SGHNT, CDR2 YYREEE (reference sequence). V lost 4 bases and J lost 1, with 15 bases in between. This CDR3 comprises 16 residues.

As for this clonotype: This clone may be a read error of a much larger clone one base away. The chain couples TRBV6-2 or TRBV6-3 to TRBJ2-1; D may match TRBD1 or TRBD2 (5 bases each). The CDR3 sequence is 15 residues long. Looked up from germline, CDR1 is MNHEY and CDR2 is SVGEGT. The CDR3 sequence is CASSRDLRDSNKQFF. The DNA for the CDR3 is TGTGCCAGCAGTCGGGACCTAAGAGATAGCAATAAGCAGTTCTTC.

The chain is built from TRBV30 and TRBJ1-2; no clear D gene. Looked up from germline, CDR1 is GTSNPN and CDR2 is SVGIG (reference sequence). This CDR3 spans 12 amino acids. Trimming removed 2 bases at V and 4 bases at J, with 8 bases between. The CDR3 sequence is CAWSTERYGYTF. The CDR3 DNA reads as TGTGCCTGGAGTACAGAGCGCTATGGCTACACCTTC.

The chain's CDR3 is CASSPGTSGRGPHFSITQYF. In nucleotides, the CDR3 is TGTGCCAGCAGCCCCGGGACTAGCGGCAGGGGGCCGCATTTCTCGATAACGCAGTATTTT. The V gene is TRBV5-5, the J gene TRBJ2-3; 11 bases are shared with TRBD2. The junction had 25 bases not matched to a gene; V was cut back by 4 bases and J by 9 bases. The CDR3 sequence is 20 residues long. Germline lookup yields CDR1 SGHKS and CDR2 YYEKEE (reference sequence).

V usage is TRBV12-3 or TRBV12-4 and J usage is TRBJ1-2; D remains unclear. The CDR3 runs 13 residues. Between the trimmed V and J ends, which lost 5 bases and 12 bases, there was a span of 19 bases. CDR3 sequence reads: CASSGDSGSLDTF. CDR3 nucleotides: TGTGCCAGCAGTGGTGACTCGGGGTCCCTAGACACCTTC.

Concerning this clonotype: A much larger clone lies one base from this, so it may be a read error. The chain couples TRBV7-9 to TRBJ2-4; D gene unclear. The length of the CDR3 is 14 residues. Trimming left V 6 bases short and J 2 bases short, with 11 bases between. Per the germline V gene, CDR1 is SEHNR and CDR2 is FQNEAQ (reference sequence). Here the CDR3 reads CASSLGQTKNIQYF. CDR3 DNA sequence: TGTGCCAGCAGTCTGGGCCAAACCAAAAACATTCAGTACTTC.

This clonotype is labeled as large. The chain carries TRBV6-6 and TRBJ1-5, with D tentatively TRBD1 (6 bases). Trimming removed 5 bases from V and 4 bases from J, with 15 bases in between. CDR1 is MNHNY and CDR2 is SVGAGI in the germline V gene (reference sequence). The CDR3 sequence is 15 residues long. CDR3: CASSDPDSINQPQHF. CDR3 nucleotides: TGTGCCAGCAGTGACCCGGACAGTATAAATCAGCCCCAGCATTTT.

This chain connects TRBV20-1 to TRBJ1-4; D uncertain. CDR1 and CDR2 from the germline V gene are DFQATT and SNEGSKA (reference sequence). The CDR3 consists of 13 residues. Deletions cut 5 bases from V and 2 bases from J, with 9 bases between. Here the CDR3 DNA reads TGCAGTGCTCCACAGATGACTAATGAAAAACTGTTTTTT. This codes for CSAPQMTNEKLFF.

The chain links TRBV29-1 to TRBJ1-1; weak D call: TRBD1 (5 bases). The CDR3 length is 13 residues. Looked up from germline, CDR1 is SQVTM and CDR2 is ANQGSEA. Between the trimmed V and J ends, which lost 4 bases and 2 bases, there was a span of 11 bases. CDR3 DNA: TGCAGCGTTGGAGGGACGGGTAACACTGAAGCTTTCTTT. Translation gives CSVGGTGNTEAFF.

This clonotype was counted a few times. The CDR3 is CSAQEGTRTEAFF. For the CDR3, the DNA is TGCAGTGCCCAAGAGGGGACGAGGACTGAAGCTTTCTTT. The chain employs TRBV20-1 and TRBJ1-1; D is possibly TRBD1 (5 bases). Trimming removed 6 bases from V and 5 bases from J, with 16 bases in between. This CDR3 contains 13 residues. Germline V gene data show CDR1 as DFQATT and CDR2 as SNEGSKA (reference sequence).

Judged by abundance, this clonotype is large. V and J are TRBV6-5 and TRBJ1-1; D is ambiguous. CDR1 is MNHEY and CDR2 is SVGAGI in the germline V gene. Trimming removed 7 bases from V and 0 bases from J, with 9 bases in between. The CDR3 loop spans 13 amino acids. The CDR3 DNA reads TGTGCCAGCACCCCTTCAGTGAACACTGAAGCTTTCTTT. Its translation: CASTPSVNTEAFF.

A few counts support this clonotype. J is TRBJ2-7 and V is TRBV18; D gene unclear. The germline V and J ends were trimmed by 3 bases and 3 bases, with 9 bases remaining between them. This CDR3 comprises 13 residues. CDR1 and CDR2 from the germline V gene are KGHSH and LQKENI. The CDR3 DNA reads TGTGCCAGCTCACCGGGCCAGCACTACGAGCAGTACTTC. Amino acid sequence: CASSPGQHYEQYF.

This clonotype is termed large. The J gene is TRBJ2-3, the V gene TRBV24-1; no definite D call. The CDR3 consists of 14 residues. Germline assignment: CDR1 KGHDR and CDR2 SFDVKD. V shed 0 bases and J shed 6 bases, with 9 bases lying between them. The CDR3 region is CATSDLWSGDTQYF. CDR3 nucleotides: TGTGCCACCAGTGATTTGTGGTCCGGTGATACGCAGTATTTT.

This clonotype turned up a few times. The V gene is TRBV6-2 or TRBV6-3, the J gene TRBJ2-1, with TRBD2 matching over 12 bases. This CDR3 has 19 residues. Trimming took 2 bases from V and 0 from J; bases not matched to a gene: 8. Germline CDR1 reads MNHEY; CDR2 reads SVGEGT. Here the CDR3 DNA reads TGTGCCAGCAGTTACCGACCTAGCGGGGGGGGAAGCTCCTACAATGAGCAGTTCTTC. Protein product: CASSYRPSGGGSSYNEQFF.

This clonotype has more than one count but fewer than ten. CDR3 amino acids: CASSLDRRQVTYNEQFF. Here the CDR3 DNA reads TGTGCCAGCAGCTTAGATCGCCGACAGGTCACCTACAATGAGCAGTTCTTC. V is TRBV7-9 and J is TRBJ2-1; possibly TRBD1 for D (6 bases). The V and J ends lost 1 base and 2 bases respectively, with 15 bases between them. Germline V lookup: CDR1 SEHNR, CDR2 FQNEAQ (reference sequence). The CDR3 has 17 amino acids.

The chain joins TRBV18 to TRBJ1-5; D perhaps matches TRBD1 (6 bases). The length of the CDR3 is 15 residues. V dropped 1 base and J dropped 3 bases, with 10 bases sitting between them. Germline V gene data show CDR1 as KGHSH and CDR2 as LQKENI. This CDR3 reads CASSPLRGPNQPQHF. The CDR3 region has the DNA TGTGCCAGCTCACCACTCAGGGGTCCCAATCAGCCCCAGCATTTT.

By frequency in the sample, this clonotype is large. The chain uses TRBV20-1 and TRBJ2-1; D remains ambiguous. V dropped 0 bases and J dropped 9 bases, with 12 bases sitting between them. Looked up from germline, CDR1 is DFQATT and CDR2 is SNEGSKA (reference sequence). CDR3 length equals 13 residues. CDR3 in amino acids: CSARDFASPEQFF. The CDR3 DNA reads TGCAGTGCTAGAGATTTTGCGTCACCTGAGCAGTTCTTC.

The rearrangement joins TRBV18 to TRBJ2-5, with D unresolved. CDR3 length equals 12 residues. V was cut by 6 bases and J by 1 base, with 6 bases left in between. From germline, CDR1 is KGHSH and CDR2 LQKENI. The DNA of the CDR3 is TGTGCCAGCTCCACTACCCAAGAGACCCAGTACTTC. It translates to CASSTTQETQYF.

This clonotype counts as large. The gene calls are TRBV19 and TRBJ2-1; 8 bases match TRBD1. Trimming removed 8 bases from V and 2 bases from J; junction bases left unmatched: 5. CDR1 is LNHDA, CDR2 SQIVND, per germline (reference sequence). This CDR3 is built from 14 residues. The CDR3 DNA is TGTGCCAGTCGAGACAGGGGAGCCTACAATGAGCAGTTCTTC. Residues: CASRDRGAYNEQFF.

The gene calls are TRBV6-2 or TRBV6-3 and TRBJ1-4; D ambiguous. The germline CDR1 and CDR2 sequences are MNHEY and SVGEGT. This CDR3 is built from 12 residues. V gave up 0 bases and J gave up 8 bases, with 4 bases separating them. CDR3 sequence reads: CASSYSFEKLFF. The CDR3 DNA sequence: TGTGCCAGCAGTTACTCTTTCGAAAAACTGTTTTTT.

The chain links TRBV6-6 to TRBJ2-3, with D perhaps TRBD1 (6 bases). The CDR3 runs 13 residues. Germline assignment: CDR1 MNHNY and CDR2 SVGAGI (reference sequence). Trimming shortened V by 6 bases and J by 6 bases, and 13 bases separated the two germline ends. CDR3 DNA: TGTGCCAGCAGACAGGGCCGTAGTGATACGCAGTATTTT. This encodes CASRQGRSDTQYF.

This clonotype is deemed large. The J gene is TRBJ2-3, the V gene TRBV6-1; 9 bases fit TRBD2. Unmatched junction bases numbered 0, after V lost 6 bases and J lost 5 bases. Germline loops: CDR1 MNHNS, CDR2 SASEGT. The CDR3 length is 12 residues. The CDR3 sequence is CASRLAGDTQYF. As DNA, the CDR3 is TGTGCCAGCAGACTAGCGGGAGATACGCAGTATTTT.

The gene calls are TRBV19 and TRBJ2-7; D might be TRBD1 (5 bases). The V and J ends lost 7 bases and 9 bases respectively, with 22 bases between them. From germline, CDR1 is LNHDA and CDR2 SQIVND (reference sequence). This CDR3 region has 14 residues. The CDR3 sequence is CASKAAGNLKRQYV. CDR3 nucleotide sequence: TGTGCCAGTAAGGCGGCAGGGAATCTAAAGAGGCAGTACGTC.

The gene calls are TRBV20-1 and TRBJ1-2; TRBD1 matches 9 bases. Losses at the gene ends were 6 bases for V and 8 bases for J; bases not matched to a gene: 10. This CDR3 contains 13 residues. Germline CDR1 is DFQATT and CDR2 is SNEGSKA (reference sequence). The CDR3 is CSANPGTGYGYTF. The CDR3, as DNA: TGCAGTGCGAACCCCGGGACAGGGTACGGCTACACCTTC.

The CDR3 region has the DNA TGTGCCAGCAGTTCCAAGGGGACGAACACCGGGGAGCTGTTTTTT. This codes for CASSSKGTNTGELFF. This sequence joins TRBV28 and TRBJ2-2; D is perhaps TRBD1 (5 bases). Germline loops: CDR1 MDHEN, CDR2 SYDVKM. The CDR3 contains 15 residues. V gave up 4 bases and J gave up 0 bases, with 9 bases separating them.